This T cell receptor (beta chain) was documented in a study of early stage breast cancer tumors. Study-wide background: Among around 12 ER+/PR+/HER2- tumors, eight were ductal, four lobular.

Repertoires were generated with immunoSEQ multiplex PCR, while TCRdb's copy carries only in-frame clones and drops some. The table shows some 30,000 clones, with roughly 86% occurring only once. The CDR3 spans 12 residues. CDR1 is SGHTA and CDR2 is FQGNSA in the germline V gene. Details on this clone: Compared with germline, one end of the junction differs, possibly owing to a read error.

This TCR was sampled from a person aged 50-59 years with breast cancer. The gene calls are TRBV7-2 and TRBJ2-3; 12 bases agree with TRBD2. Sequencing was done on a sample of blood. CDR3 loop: CASSSTSGGHTF. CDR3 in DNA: TGTGCCAGCAGCTCGACTAGCGGGGGTCACACTTTT.